Shown below are 26 T cell receptor beta chains from a single sample sequenced in a study of cytomegalovirus exposure and HLA in healthy donors. The repertoire was sequenced with immunoSEQ multiplex PCR; TCRdb's copy has only in-frame clones and lacks some. In the table there are tens of thousands of clones, more than 80% of which are singletons. The specimen was PBMCs. The source is a man between 18 and 29 years old in good health and CMV-seronegative.

This chain links TRBV9 with TRBJ2-1, with 8 bases matching TRBD1. The CDR3 length is 16 residues. V was pared by 0 bases and J by 7 bases, with 9 bases of the junction left unmatched. The germline V gene encodes CDR1 SGDLS and CDR2 YYNGEE. CDR3 loop: CASSVDPGGILNEQFF. CDR3 coding DNA: TGTGCCAGCAGCGTAGATCCAGGGGGCATTTTAAATGAGCAGTTCTTC.

The chain couples TRBV29-1 to TRBJ2-2; TRBD1 matches 10 bases. Germline V CDR1 and CDR2: SQVTM, ANQGSEA. Losses at the gene ends were 4 bases for V and 7 bases for J; bases not matched to a gene: 6. The length of the CDR3 is 14 residues. CDR3 region: CSVGDDRGHGELFF. Written as DNA, the CDR3 is TGCAGCGTTGGTGACGACAGGGGGCACGGGGAGCTGTTTTTT.

The chain links TRBV28 to TRBJ1-1; no definite D call. Germline V lookup: CDR1 MDHEN, CDR2 SYDVKM. This CDR3 comprises 17 residues. The V end was cut by 7 bases, the J end by 0 bases, with 21 bases between. The DNA for the CDR3 is TGTGCCAGCAACGCACCCGGGAGTCCGAGATTGAACACTGAAGCTTTCTTT. This translates into CASNAPGSPRLNTEAFF.

This clone was recorded once. The genes are TRBV27 and TRBJ2-7; the D gene is possibly TRBD1 (6 bases). Trimming shortened V by 3 bases and J by 3 bases, and 9 bases separated the two germline ends. The CDR3 runs 13 residues. From germline, CDR1 is MNHEY and CDR2 SMNVEV (reference sequence). The CDR3 nucleotides are TGTGCCAGCAGTTTGGGCAGGGGCTACGAGCAGTACTTC. It encodes CASSLGRGYEQYF.

This chain connects TRBV19 to TRBJ1-3; no definite D call. Trimming shortened V by 3 bases and J by 0 bases, and 9 bases separated the two germline ends. CDR3 length: 15 residues. CDR1 and CDR2 from the germline V gene are LNHDA and SQIVND (reference sequence). Written as DNA, the CDR3 is TGTGCCAGTAGTATGCAAACGGGCTCTGGAAACACCATATATTTT. Protein: CASSMQTGSGNTIYF.

The chain is built from TRBV6-5 and TRBJ1-2; unclear D gene. The CDR3 covers 13 residues. Germline CDR1 reads MNHEY; CDR2 reads SVGAGI. The V and J ends lost 2 bases and 8 bases respectively, with 12 bases between them. Written as DNA, the CDR3 is TGTGCCAGCAGTTACGATAGACTCACCGGCTACACCTTC. This codes for CASSYDRLTGYTF.

The genes are TRBV4-3 and TRBJ1-2; TRBD1 aligns across 8 bases. Germline trimming cut 1 base from V and 7 bases from J; bases unmatched to any gene: 14. Looked up from germline, CDR1 is LGHNA and CDR2 is YSLEER. The CDR3 consists of 17 residues. In nucleotides, the CDR3 is TGCGCCAGCAGCCAAGGTACTAGGACAGGGCCCAAGTTTGGCTACACCTTC. This gives the protein CASSQGTRTGPKFGYTF.

The rearrangement joins TRBV7-3 to TRBJ2-3, with a weak D call TRBD1 (6 bases). The V gene lost 5 bases and the J gene lost 4 bases, with 10 bases spanning the gap. Germline CDR1 and CDR2: SGHTA and FQGTGA. This CDR3 is built from 13 residues. CDR3 coding DNA: TGTGCCAGCAGCCCCACAGGGTCAGATACGCAGTATTTT. Encoded protein: CASSPTGSDTQYF. The complete variable domain, with remaining parts taken from reference TRBV7-3 and TRBJ2-3, reads GAGVSQTPSNKVTEKGKYVELRCDPISGHTALYWYRQSLGQGPEFLIYFQGTGAADDSGLPNDRFFAVRPEGSVSTLKIQRTERGDSAVYLCASSPTGSDTQYFGPGTRLTVL.

The chain is built from TRBV21-1 and TRBJ2-3; TRBD1, as called in the table, went unchecked against the DNA. TRBV21-1 counts as a pseudogene. This CDR3 is 17 amino acids long. As DNA, the CDR3 is TGTGCCAGCAACAGGTGGATGGGCAGGGCCTGCACAGATACGCAGTATTTT. Translation gives CASNRWMGRACTDTQYF.

The chain employs TRBV19 and TRBJ2-7, with D possibly being TRBD1 (5 bases). V shed 3 bases and J shed 5 bases, with 17 bases lying between them. The CDR3 is 15 residues long. The V gene's germline CDR1 is LNHDA and CDR2 SQIVND (reference sequence). CDR3 sequence reads: CASSITGIRNDEQYF. The DNA of the CDR3 is TGTGCCAGTAGTATTACAGGAATCCGAAACGACGAGCAGTACTTC.

V usage is TRBV10-3 and J usage is TRBJ2-5; 7 nucleotides align to TRBD1. The CDR3 is 14 amino acids. CDR1 is ENHRY, CDR2 SYGVKD, per germline. The V and J ends lost 4 bases and 5 bases, in that order; junction bases with no gene match: 7. The CDR3 protein is CAISGDSGGETQYF. Written as DNA, the CDR3 is TGTGCCATCAGTGGGGACAGTGGCGGGGAGACCCAGTACTTC.

V and J are TRBV5-1 and TRBJ2-1, with D maybe TRBD1 (5 bases). CDR1 is SGHRS and CDR2 is YFSETQ in the germline V gene. CDR3 length: 15 amino acids. The V end lost 0 bases, the J end lost 9 bases, and 16 bases lay between the germline ends. Here the CDR3 reads CASSLGGRAKIEQFF. The CDR3 nucleotides read TGCGCCAGCAGCTTGGGTGGCAGGGCAAAGATTGAGCAGTTCTTC.

The chain employs TRBV29-1 and TRBJ2-5; 8 bases agree with TRBD2. Germline CDR1 reads SQVTM; CDR2 reads ANQGSEA. CDR3 length equals 12 residues. V was clipped by 6 bases and J by 5 bases; unmatched bases: 5. DNA for the CDR3: TGCAGCGTGGGGACTAGTTTGGAGACCCAGTACTTC. Amino acids: CSVGTSLETQYF.

The rearrangement joins TRBV4-3 to TRBJ2-5; perhaps TRBD2 as D (6 bases). This CDR3 is 15 amino acids long. Deletions cut 0 bases from V and 3 bases from J, with 11 bases between. CDR1 and CDR2 (germline): LGHNA, YSLEER. The CDR3 coding sequence is TGCGCCAGCAGCCAAGACCGGGACTTAAAAGAGACCCAGTACTTC. Translating it yields CASSQDRDLKETQYF.

V gene TRBV7-9 combines with J gene TRBJ2-1; 12 positions agree with TRBD1. This CDR3 is built from 15 residues. V was clipped by 3 bases and J by 6 bases; unmatched bases: 3. CDR1 SEHNR and CDR2 FQNEAQ come from the germline V gene (reference sequence). The CDR3 DNA reads TGTGCCAGCAGCTTGGGGACAGGGGGCTTCAATGAGCAGTTCTTC. It codes for CASSLGTGGFNEQFF.

The genes are TRBV7-9 and TRBJ1-4, with D perhaps TRBD1 (6 bases). CDR1 is SEHNR and CDR2 is FQNEAQ in the germline V gene (reference sequence). This CDR3 has 16 residues. V was trimmed by 3 bases and J by 5 bases, leaving 16 bases between them. The CDR3 is CASSFRDTEINEKLFF. Written as DNA, the CDR3 is TGTGCCAGCAGCTTCCGGGACACTGAGATAAATGAAAAACTGTTTTTT.

The V call is TRBV18, the J call TRBJ1-4; D is perhaps TRBD1 (6 bases). The V gene lost 6 bases and the J gene lost 6 bases, with 20 bases spanning the gap. CDR3 size: 16 residues. Germline-derived CDR1 and CDR2 are KGHSH and LQKENI. The CDR3 sequence: CASSQIPQGSYEKLFF. The CDR3 bases are TGTGCCAGCTCTCAAATTCCCCAGGGGAGTTATGAAAAACTGTTTTTT.

The sample holds one count of this clone. The chain has TRBV7-3 and TRBJ2-1; TRBD2 matches at 9 bases. V was pared by 7 bases and J by 2 bases, with 9 bases of the junction left unmatched. Germline loops: CDR1 SGHTA, CDR2 FQGTGA. The CDR3 has 16 amino acids. CDR3 bases: TGTGCCAGCACCCAAACGACTAGCGGACCCTACAATGAGCAGTTCTTC. Translation gives CASTQTTSGPYNEQFF.

V gene TRBV11-3 combines with J gene TRBJ2-3, with D possibly matching TRBD1 (5 bases). The CDR3 consists of 14 residues. Germline V gives CDR1 SGHNT, CDR2 YENEEA. V was pared by 4 bases and J by 4 bases, with 12 bases between. In DNA form, the CDR3 reads TGTGCCAGCAGCTGGGTGGCAGGGTCAGATACGCAGTATTTT. Encoded protein: CASSWVAGSDTQYF.

The rearrangement uses TRBV7-3 and TRBJ2-1, with D perhaps matching TRBD2 (6 bases). This CDR3 comprises 18 residues. The germline gives CDR1 SGHTA, CDR2 FQGTGA. V dropped 1 base and J dropped 0 bases, with 16 bases sitting between them. The CDR3 DNA sequence: TGTGCCAGCAGCTTAAATGTGGGAGGTAAGAGCTCCTACAATGAGCAGTTCTTC. It specifies CASSLNVGGKSSYNEQFF.

This rearrangement joins TRBV28 to TRBJ1-4, with 9 nucleotides matching TRBD1. Germline lookup yields CDR1 MDHEN and CDR2 SYDVKM. CDR3 length: 16 residues. V gave up 2 bases and J gave up 1 base; unmatched junction bases: 2. CDR3 region: CASSLRGQGTNEKLFF. DNA of the CDR3: TGTGCCAGCAGTTTAAGGGGACAGGGAACTAATGAAAAACTGTTTTTT.

The chain couples TRBV7-2 to TRBJ2-7; TRBD1 aligns across 7 bases. CDR1 is SGHTA, CDR2 FQGNSA, per germline. The CDR3 extends over 15 amino acids. V was pared by 5 bases and J by 3 bases, with 10 bases of the junction left unmatched. The CDR3 region is CASSLDRDRVYEQYF. In DNA, the CDR3 is TGTGCCAGCAGCCTAGACAGGGATAGGGTCTACGAGCAGTACTTC.

The chain has TRBV19 and TRBJ2-3, with 10 bases matching TRBD1. From germline, CDR1 is LNHDA and CDR2 SQIVND (reference sequence). CDR3 length equals 14 residues. V dropped 6 bases and J dropped 4; count of bases not matched to a gene: 4. The CDR3 nucleotides are TGTGCCAGTAGCAGACAGGGGGCTGCAGATACGCAGTATTTT. This encodes CASSRQGAADTQYF.

The chain uses TRBV4-2 and TRBJ2-1; 9 positions match TRBD1. The CDR3 is 14 residues long. Germline lookup yields CDR1 LGHNA and CDR2 YNFKEQ. The junction had 4 bases not matched to a gene; V was cut back by 5 bases and J by 5 bases. The CDR3 coding sequence is TGTGCCAGCAGCTACGGACAGGGGAACAATGAGCAGTTCTTC. This translates into CASSYGQGNNEQFF.

This chain links TRBV10-1 with TRBJ2-5, with a weak D call TRBD2 (5 bases). The length of the CDR3 is 13 residues. Trimming stripped 2 bases from V and 5 bases from J, with 9 bases between. Germline CDR1 is WNHNN and CDR2 is SYGVQD (reference sequence). DNA of the CDR3: TGCGCCAGCAGTGAGAACCAGCGGGAGACCCAGTACTTC. Translated, it gives CASSENQRETQYF.

The chain uses TRBV27 and TRBJ2-7; TRBD1 matches at 10 bases. CDR1 and CDR2 (germline): MNHEY, SMNVEV (reference sequence). V lost 7 bases, J lost 7 bases, and 10 bases stayed unmatched. This CDR3 region has 14 residues. The CDR3 DNA reads as TGTGCCAGCACCCCGGCTGGGACAGGGGAGGAGCAGTACTTC. Translation: CASTPAGTGEEQYF.